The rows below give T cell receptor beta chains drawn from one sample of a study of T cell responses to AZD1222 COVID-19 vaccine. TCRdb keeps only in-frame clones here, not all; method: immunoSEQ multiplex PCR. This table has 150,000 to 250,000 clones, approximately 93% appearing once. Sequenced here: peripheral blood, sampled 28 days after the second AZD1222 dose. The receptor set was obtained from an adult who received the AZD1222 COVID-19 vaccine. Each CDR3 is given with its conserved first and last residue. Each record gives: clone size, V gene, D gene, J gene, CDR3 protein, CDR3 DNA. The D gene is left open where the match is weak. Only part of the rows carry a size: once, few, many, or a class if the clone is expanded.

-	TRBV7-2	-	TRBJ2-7	CASSLISVSGPWMGEQYF	TGTGCCAGCAGCTTAATCTCAGTTTCCGGGCCCTGGATGGGCGAGCAGTACTTC
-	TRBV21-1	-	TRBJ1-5	CASSKRGEPLNQPQHF	TGTGCCAGCAGCAAACGGGGGGAACCCCTCAATCAGCCCCAGCATTTT
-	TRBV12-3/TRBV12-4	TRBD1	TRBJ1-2	CASRIQGVGGYTF	TGTGCCAGCAGGATACAGGGGGTTGGTGGCTACACCTTC
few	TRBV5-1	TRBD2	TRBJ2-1	CASSFLAGDNEQFF	TGCGCCAGCAGTTTTCTAGCGGGGGACAATGAGCAGTTCTTC
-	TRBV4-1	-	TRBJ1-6	CASSQVIDSPLHF	TGCGCCAGCAGCCAAGTTATCGATTCACCCCTCCACTTT
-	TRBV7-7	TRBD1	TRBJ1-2	CASREGQDYTF	TGTGCTAGCAGGGAAGGACAGGACTACACCTTC
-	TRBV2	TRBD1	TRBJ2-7	CASSEMFPDRDPYEQYF	TGTGCCAGCAGTGAAATGTTCCCTGACAGGGACCCCTACGAGCAGTACTTC
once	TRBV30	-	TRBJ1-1	CAWSLGMNTEAFF	TGTGCCTGGAGCCTGGGGATGAACACTGAAGCTTTCTTT
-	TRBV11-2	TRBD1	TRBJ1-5	CASSLTGGHQPQHF	TGTGCCAGCAGCTTGACAGGGGGCCATCAGCCCCAGCATTTT
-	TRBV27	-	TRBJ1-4	CASSFWGPPTNEKLFF	TGTGCCAGCAGTTTCTGGGGTCCTCCAACTAATGAAAAACTGTTTTTT
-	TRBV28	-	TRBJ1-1	CASSLSPGLANTEAFF	TGTGCCAGCAGTTTGTCACCGGGACTCGCGAACACTGAAGCTTTCTTT
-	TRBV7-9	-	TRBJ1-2	CASSSPPTEVYGYTF	TGTGCCAGCAGCTCGCCCCCCACAGAGGTCTATGGCTACACCTTC
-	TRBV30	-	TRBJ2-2	CAWSVEGGSLNTGELFF	TGTGCCTGGAGTGTAGAGGGCGGAAGTTTGAACACCGGGGAGCTGTTTTTT
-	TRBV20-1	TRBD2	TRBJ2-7	CSASHLSGFSYEQYF	TGCAGTGCCAGTCACCTTAGCGGGTTCTCCTACGAGCAGTACTTC
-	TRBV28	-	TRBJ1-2	CASSLTSLANYGYTF	TGTGCCAGCAGTCTTACCTCATTAGCCAATTATGGCTACACCTTC
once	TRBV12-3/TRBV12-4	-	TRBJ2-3	CASRRRDLEYF	TGTGCCAGCAGACGCCGGGACTTGGAATATTTT
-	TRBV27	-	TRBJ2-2	CASSFDSRIANTGELFF	TGTGCCAGCAGTTTCGACTCTAGAATCGCGAACACCGGGGAGCTGTTTTTT
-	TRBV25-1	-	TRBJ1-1	CASKGGYTEAFF	TGTGCCAGCAAGGGGGGGTACACTGAAGCTTTCTTT
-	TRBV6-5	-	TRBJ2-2	CASSYREKDTGELFF	TGTGCCAGCAGTTACCGGGAGAAGGACACCGGGGAGCTGTTTTTT
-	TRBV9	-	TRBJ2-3	CASSGRPASTDTQYF	TGTGCCAGCAGCGGGCGGCCAGCTAGCACAGATACGCAGTATTTT
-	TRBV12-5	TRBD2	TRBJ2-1	CASVGTSPFSYNEQFF	TGTGCTAGTGTTGGGACTAGCCCTTTCTCCTACAATGAGCAGTTCTTC
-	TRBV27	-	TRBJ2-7	CASSPRTGDYEQYF	TGTGCCAGCAGTCCCCGGACGGGCGACTACGAGCAGTACTTC
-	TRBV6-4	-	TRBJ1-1	CASRGEAAEAFF	TGTGCCAGCAGGGGGGAAGCAGCCGAAGCTTTCTTT
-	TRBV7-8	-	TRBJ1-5	CASSHPGGVNQPQHF	TGTGCCAGCAGCCATCCCGGGGGGGTCAATCAGCCCCAGCATTTT
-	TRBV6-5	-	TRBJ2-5	CASRGTGRETQYF	TGTGCCAGCAGGGGAACAGGGCGGGAGACCCAGTACTTC
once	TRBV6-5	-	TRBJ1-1	CASILGSMNTEAFF	TGTGCCAGCATTCTTGGCAGTATGAACACTGAAGCTTTCTTT
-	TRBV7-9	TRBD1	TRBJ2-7	CASSLTTGGVFF	TGTGCCAGCAGTTTAACAACAGGGGGCGTTTTCTTC
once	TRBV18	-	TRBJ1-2	CASSAQGTNANYGYTF	TGTGCCAGCTCAGCTCAGGGGACGAATGCTAACTATGGCTACACCTTC
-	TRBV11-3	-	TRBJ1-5	CASSLGGGDQPQHF	TGTGCCAGCAGCTTAGGGGGCGGTGATCAGCCCCAGCATTTT
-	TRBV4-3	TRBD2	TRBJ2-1	CASIKAGGSPNEQFF	TGCGCCAGCATAAAAGCGGGAGGAAGCCCAAATGAGCAGTTCTTC
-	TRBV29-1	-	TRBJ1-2	CSAGGGTYGYTF	TGCAGCGCCGGCGGGGGGACTTATGGCTACACCTTC
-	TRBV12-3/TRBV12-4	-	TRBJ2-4	CASRQAINIQYF	TGTGCCAGCAGACAGGCGATAAACATTCAGTACTTC
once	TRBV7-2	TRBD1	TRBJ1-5	CASSLQGYSNQPQHF	TGTGCCAGCAGCCTACAGGGGTATAGCAATCAGCCCCAGCATTTT
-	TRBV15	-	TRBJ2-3	CATSRDRGAPDTQYF	TGTGCCACCAGCAGAGATCGGGGAGCGCCAGATACGCAGTATTTT
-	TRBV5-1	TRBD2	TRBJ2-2	CASSPLAGGTGELFF	TGCGCCAGCAGCCCCCTAGCGGGAGGCACCGGGGAGCTGTTTTTT
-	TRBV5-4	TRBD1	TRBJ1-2	CASSSRGAYGYTF	TGTGCCAGCAGCTCCAGGGGGGCGTATGGCTACACCTTC
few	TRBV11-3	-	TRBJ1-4	CASSHQGGREKLFF	TGTGCCAGCAGCCACCAGGGAGGACGTGAAAAACTGTTTTTT
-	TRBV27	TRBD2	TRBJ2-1	CASSFGLAGGVNEQFF	TGTGCCAGCAGTTTTGGGCTAGCGGGAGGGGTCAATGAGCAGTTCTTC
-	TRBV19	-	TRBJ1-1	CASSRLGGVQGGTEAFF	TGTGCCAGTAGTAGATTAGGGGGGGTGCAGGGCGGCACTGAAGCTTTCTTT
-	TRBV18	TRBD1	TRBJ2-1	CASSPGTGASNEQFF	TGTGCCAGCTCACCGGGGACAGGGGCAAGCAATGAGCAGTTCTTC
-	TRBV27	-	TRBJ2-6	CASVVVGTNVLTF	TGTGCCAGCGTGGTCGTAGGTACCAACGTCCTGACTTTC
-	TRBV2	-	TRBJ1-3	CASSEGASGNTIYF	TGTGCCAGCAGTGAGGGGGCTTCTGGAAACACCATATATTTT
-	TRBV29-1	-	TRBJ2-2	CSVEASGGELFF	TGCAGCGTTGAAGCCTCAGGCGGGGAGCTGTTTTTT
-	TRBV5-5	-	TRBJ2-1	CASSFSDPPAAYNEQFF	TGTGCCAGCAGCTTCTCGGACCCCCCCGCGGCCTACAATGAGCAGTTCTTC
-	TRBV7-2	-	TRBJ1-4	CASSHLGGGVNEKLFF	TGTGCCAGCAGCCACCTCGGGGGAGGGGTGAATGAAAAACTGTTTTTT
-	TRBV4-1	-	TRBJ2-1	CASSQNPGNSYNEQFF	TGCGCCAGCAGCCAAAACCCGGGTAACTCCTACAATGAGCAGTTCTTC
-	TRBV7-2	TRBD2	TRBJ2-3	CASSSTSGIRDTQYF	TGTGCCAGCAGCAGTACTAGCGGGATTAGGGATACGCAGTATTTT
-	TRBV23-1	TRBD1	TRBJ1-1	CASSQDPQGDTEAFF	TGCGCCAGCAGTCAGGATCCCCAGGGGGACACTGAAGCTTTCTTT
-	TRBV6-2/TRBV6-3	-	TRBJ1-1	CASSQIGGVTEAFF	TGTGCCAGCAGCCAAATTGGGGGGGTAACTGAAGCTTTCTTT
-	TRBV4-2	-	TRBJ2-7	CASSQGTYEQYF	TGTGCCAGCAGCCAAGGAACCTACGAGCAGTACTTC
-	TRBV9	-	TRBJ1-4	CASSATATNEKLFF	TGTGCCAGCAGCGCGACAGCAACTAATGAAAAACTGTTTTTT
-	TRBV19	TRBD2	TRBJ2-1	CASSVGLAGGTHEQFF	TGTGCCAGTAGTGTCGGCTTAGCGGGAGGAACCCATGAGCAGTTCTTC
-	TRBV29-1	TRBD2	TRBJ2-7	CSVLAGLSYEQYF	TGCAGCGTGCTAGCGGGGTTATCCTACGAGCAGTACTTC
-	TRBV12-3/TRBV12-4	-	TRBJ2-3	CASNLRGAQYF	TGTGCCAGCAACCTTAGGGGAGCGCAGTATTTT